A single sample gave rise to the 15 T cell receptor beta chains below, sequenced in a study of Ad26.COV2.S vaccination and SARS-CoV-2 variants. Treatment denoted: around 19 received Ad26.COV2.S at low or high dose, single or two shots; about 5 received placebo; per-sample allocation not given. It was on day 63 after the first vaccine or placebo injection that samples were taken. Produced via immunoSEQ multiplex PCR; TCRdb's table is partial and in-frame only. Counted here are about 350,000 clones, over 75% occurring once; the ten biggest clones make up around 3.6%. The material was peripheral blood, obtained in a trial of Ad26.COV2.S vaccine versus placebo. The receptor source for this set is a person aged 18-65 years who received the Ad26.COV2.S COVID-19 vaccine or a placebo.

The CDR3 protein is CASSERDNPSNEKLFF. CDR3 coding DNA: TGTGCCAGCAGTGAAAGGGACAACCCCTCAAATGAAAAACTGTTTTTT. The chain uses TRBV2 and TRBJ1-4; D might be TRBD1 (6 bases). The CDR3 contains 16 residues. Germline CDR1 SNHLY, CDR2 FYNNEI. Trimming left V 2 bases short and J 5 bases short, with 15 bases between.

The count of this clone is one. The chain couples TRBV9 to TRBJ1-1, with unresolved D. Per germline, CDR1 SGDLS and CDR2 YYNGEE. This CDR3 has 15 residues. V was cut by 4 bases and J by 0 bases, with 13 bases left in between. The CDR3 nucleotides are TGTGCCAGCAGCCCTGATGGGATCATGAACACTGAAGCTTTCTTT. It is translated as CASSPDGIMNTEAFF.

The chain joins TRBV4-2 to TRBJ2-3; 11 nucleotides line up with TRBD2. Germline-derived CDR1 and CDR2 are LGHNA and YNFKEQ. This CDR3 has 16 residues. Unmatched junction bases numbered 6, after V lost 1 base and J lost 6 bases. The CDR3 bases are TGTGCCAGCAGCCAAGGGGTGGCTAGCGGGGGGGATACGCAGTATTTT. Amino acid sequence: CASSQGVASGGDTQYF.

The chain combines TRBV9 with TRBJ2-7; 8 positions match TRBD1. V was clipped by 2 bases and J by 3 bases; unmatched bases: 7. Germline V gene data show CDR1 as SGDLS and CDR2 as YYNGEE. The CDR3 is made up of 15 amino acids. CDR3 in DNA: TGTGCCAGCAGCGTCCGATCGGACAGGGTCTACGAGCAGTACTTC. Translation gives CASSVRSDRVYEQYF.

J is TRBJ1-2 and V is TRBV4-1, with TRBD1 as a possible D gene (6 bases). The germline V gene has CDR1 MGHRA and CDR2 YSYEKL. The CDR3 totals 17 residues. Trimming left V 0 bases short and J 3 bases short, with 17 bases between. In DNA form, the CDR3 reads TGCGCCAGCAGCCAAGATCTTCGGGGGCGCTTCCACTATGGCTACACCTTC. Translating it yields CASSQDLRGRFHYGYTF.

This chain uses TRBV7-9 with TRBJ1-6; D uncertain. The CDR3 spans 13 residues. CDR1 is SEHNR, CDR2 FQNEAQ, per germline (reference sequence). Trimming left V 1 base short and J 7 bases short, with 5 bases between. In nucleotides, the CDR3 is TGTGCCAGCAGCTTAGATAAGAATTCACCCCTCCACTTT. Its translation: CASSLDKNSPLHF.

The chain has TRBV15 and TRBJ2-1; TRBD2 agrees at 8 bases. The CDR3 length is 15 residues. Germline V gives CDR1 LNHNV, CDR2 YYDKDF (reference sequence). V gave up 3 bases and J gave up 7 bases; unmatched junction bases: 8. CDR3 loop: CATSRAAGEGNEQFF. Written as DNA, the CDR3 is TGTGCCACCAGCAGGGCAGCGGGGGAGGGGAATGAGCAGTTCTTC.

The rearrangement joins TRBV6-5 to TRBJ1-2; unclear D gene. V was clipped by 0 bases and J by 8 bases, with 19 bases between them. In germline, CDR1 is MNHEY, CDR2 SVGAGI. There are 16 residues in the CDR3. This CDR3 is CASSYSTRWGGSGYTF. CDR3 nucleotide sequence: TGTGCCAGCAGTTACTCGACCAGGTGGGGTGGGAGCGGCTACACCTTC.

The chain uses TRBV18 and TRBJ2-7; 12 bases align to TRBD1. The CDR3 has 17 amino acids. Unmatched junction bases numbered 11, after V lost 1 base and J lost 7 bases. Germline-derived CDR1 and CDR2 are KGHSH and LQKENI. CDR3 in amino acids: CASSPLLPGQGAGEQYF. The DNA of the CDR3 is TGTGCCAGCTCACCACTACTCCCGGGACAGGGGGCGGGTGAGCAGTACTTC. Combining the CDR3 with reference TRBV18 and TRBJ2-7 gives the whole variable domain NAGVMQNPRHLVRRRGQEARLRCSPMKGHSHVYWYRQLPEEGLKFMVYLQKENIIDESGMPKERFSAEFPKEGPSILRIQQVVRGDSAAYFCASSPLLPGQGAGEQYFGPGTRLTVT.

V usage is TRBV10-2 and J usage is TRBJ1-2; no definite D call. Germline V gene data show CDR1 as WSHSY and CDR2 as SAAADI. V lost 0 bases and J 4 bases, leaving 9 bases between the germline ends. The CDR3 consists of 14 residues. The CDR3 coding sequence is TGCGCCAGCAGTGAGTCTCGGGGAGGCTATGGCTACACCTTC. It is translated as CASSESRGGYGYTF.

The chain is built from TRBV19 and TRBJ2-1; 10 bases align to TRBD1. Germline V CDR1 and CDR2: LNHDA, SQIVND (reference sequence). V gave up 1 base and J gave up 5 bases; unmatched junction bases: 5. The CDR3 spans 16 residues. The CDR3 DNA is TGTGCCAGTAGTATAGGGTCGGGACAGGGGCACAATGAGCAGTTCTTC. As protein: CASSIGSGQGHNEQFF.

This chain uses TRBV18 with TRBJ2-1; 9 bases are a match to TRBD2. Germline CDR1 KGHSH, CDR2 LQKENI. The CDR3 length is 17 residues. Trimming cost V 3 bases and J 6 bases; bases outside gene matches: 12. CDR3 nucleotide sequence: TGTGCCAGCTCACCGCCCTCTAGCGGGATGACAATCAATGAGCAGTTCTTC. Translating it yields CASSPPSSGMTINEQFF.

This chain uses TRBV14 with TRBJ1-1; 8 bases are shared with TRBD1. Looked up from germline, CDR1 is SGHDN and CDR2 is FVKESK. The J segment lost 4 bases and the V segment lost 4 bases, leaving 5 bases of the junction unmatched. CDR3 length: 14 amino acids. In DNA, the CDR3 is TGTGCCAGCAGCCGGAGACAGGGGATCACTGAAGCTTTCTTT. Translating gives CASSRRQGITEAFF.

The chain combines TRBV18 with TRBJ1-5; D is unresolved. V was cut by 4 bases and J by 5 bases, with 21 bases left in between. CDR1 KGHSH and CDR2 LQKENI come from the germline V gene. The CDR3 totals 17 residues. The CDR3 loop is CASSRSGGNGGDQPQHF. DNA of the CDR3: TGTGCCAGCTCACGCTCGGGAGGGAACGGTGGGGATCAGCCCCAGCATTTT. The full variable domain, its missing parts supplied by reference TRBV18 and TRBJ1-5, is NAGVMQNPRHLVRRRGQEARLRCSPMKGHSHVYWYRQLPEEGLKFMVYLQKENIIDESGMPKERFSAEFPKEGPSILRIQQVVRGDSAAYFCASSRSGGNGGDQPQHFGDGTRLSIL.

This chain links TRBV30 with TRBJ1-1; no firm D call. CDR1 GTSNPN and CDR2 SVGIG come from the germline V gene (reference sequence). The CDR3 contains 14 residues. The V and J ends lost 0 bases and 3 bases respectively, with 11 bases between them. Here the CDR3 reads CAWSVGSWDTEAFF. CDR3 nucleotide sequence: TGTGCCTGGAGTGTCGGTTCCTGGGACACTGAAGCTTTCTTT.